The source of this T cell receptor (beta chain) is a study of OX40 agonist ivuxolimab in advanced cancers. At the level of the whole study: Ivuxolimab was a fully human IgG2 agonistic monoclonal antibody targeting the costimulatory receptor OX40 (CD134). Intravenous ivuxolimab was administered to patients every 2 weeks at six dose levels: 0.01, 0.1, 0.3, 1.5, 3 and 10 mg/kg. Among the approximately 54 dose-escalation patients, some 20 had hepatocellular carcinoma, some 15 melanoma, 9 renal cell carcinoma and 9 head and neck cancer. In the dose-escalation cohort, 70% to 90% of patients were male, and the mean age was 60 years with a range of 23 to 79. Prior anti-PD-1, anti-PD-L1 or anti-CTLA-4 therapy was permitted, and checkpoint inhibitors had been received by around 39% of dose-escalation patients. Partial responses occurred in three dose-escalation patients: two with cutaneous melanoma and one with hepatocellular carcinoma. Peripheral TCRbeta sequencing was intended to test whether TCR sequence diversity was altered and clonal T-cell expansion was caused by ivuxolimab. The monotherapy dose-escalation portion (N of about 57 patients) of the phase I ivuxolimab trial is reported in the paper.

With respect to this clone: Its antigen specificity is not known. An end of the junction does not agree with germline; a read error may underlie this.

Points the paper makes about the study in general: At doses of 0.1 to 3.0 mg/kg, clonal expansion of both CD4+ and CD8+ T cells in blood was seen between baseline and week 6. Partial responders in the 0.1-3.0 mg/kg groups had among the lowest normalized peripheral clonal expansion, especially among CD8+ T cells. Low levels of normalized T-cell clonal expansion were also seen in some nonresponding patients. Antigen specificity was not determined for the clonally expanded peripheral T cells. After ivuxolimab, more expanded clones were found on average in CD8+ T cells than in CD4+ T cells.

From the germline V gene (reference sequence), CDR1 is SGHNT and CDR2 is YYREEE. The CDR3 starts with the cysteine, ends with the phenylalanine, and has 15 residues. Only the CDR3 part of the read is kept: 45 bases, read in frame from the first base. To sequence the TCRbeta CDR3 region, genomic DNA was isolated from the sorted cells. The immunoSEQ Assay was used for sequencing of TCRbeta CDR3 regions. In TCRdb, the immuneACCESS table is reduced to in-frame sequences with V and J assigned. These tables do not hold every clone; where another copy was compared, an unresolved V gene accounts for under half, and the others remain unexplained. The sample includes some 60,000 clones, with 86% observed a single time. Of the sample, 3.9% is held by the ten largest clones. The trial excluded patients who had a history of autoimmune disease or who were on systemic immunosuppression. Peripheral blood for TCR sequencing was drawn from every dose cohort at baseline, at cycle 4 day 1 and at cycle 7 day 1. Samples came from an open-label, multicenter, first-in-human phase I dose-escalation trial of ivuxolimab. The trial enrolled adults with locally advanced or metastatic head and neck squamous cell, hepatocellular, melanoma or renal cell carcinoma. Before TCR sequencing, CD4+ T cells and CD8+ T cells were sorted from peripheral blood as separate populations.

The chain is assembled from TRBV5-4 and TRBJ1-1; a stretch of 10 junction bases matches TRBD1. This clonotype was sampled from an adult with an advanced solid tumor such as melanoma, head and neck, liver or kidney cancer. This sample comprised CD4+ or CD8+ T cells sorted from blood, obtained in a trial of the OX40 agonist ivuxolimab. The DNA reads TGTGCCAGCAGTTTGGACAGGGGGGAATGGGCTGAAGCTTTCTTT. This sequence encodes CASSLDRGEWAEAFF.